Sequencing of this T cell receptor (beta chain) was carried out in a study of shared clonotypes between healthy human individuals. In the case of this clone: What it recognizes is unknown. The sample holds other DNA sequences that translate to the same CDR3.

CD45RA+ naive and CD45RA-negative memory subsets were separated from CD4+ cells. Every immunoSEQ plate was one replicate of a subset's evenly spread DNA. Using 200 ng DNA, roughly 33,000 T cell genomes, the sorted-subset replicate PCRs were run. The assay was immunoSEQ multiplex PCR, and TCRdb's table has in-frame clones only and misses some. The sample comprises 1.6 million or so clones, around 97% of which are singletons, and 0.95% to 1.5% rests with the top ten. V was pared by 0 bases and J by 5 bases, with 7 bases between. This CDR3 contains 13 residues. CDR1 KGHSH and CDR2 LQKENI come from the germline V gene. Whole-study findings and limits: Generation probabilities were higher for clonotypes shared across all four sorted-subset donors than for unshared ones.

This rearrangement joins TRBV18 to TRBJ1-1; no clear D. The sequencing sample was made of naive CD4+ T cells sorted from blood. As for subset: CD45RA+ positively selected. The TCR was taken from a man aged 30-40 years in good health. CDR3 in DNA: TGTGCCAGCTCACCACCCGGGGATACTGAAGCTTTCTTT. Protein sequence: CASSPPGDTEAFF.